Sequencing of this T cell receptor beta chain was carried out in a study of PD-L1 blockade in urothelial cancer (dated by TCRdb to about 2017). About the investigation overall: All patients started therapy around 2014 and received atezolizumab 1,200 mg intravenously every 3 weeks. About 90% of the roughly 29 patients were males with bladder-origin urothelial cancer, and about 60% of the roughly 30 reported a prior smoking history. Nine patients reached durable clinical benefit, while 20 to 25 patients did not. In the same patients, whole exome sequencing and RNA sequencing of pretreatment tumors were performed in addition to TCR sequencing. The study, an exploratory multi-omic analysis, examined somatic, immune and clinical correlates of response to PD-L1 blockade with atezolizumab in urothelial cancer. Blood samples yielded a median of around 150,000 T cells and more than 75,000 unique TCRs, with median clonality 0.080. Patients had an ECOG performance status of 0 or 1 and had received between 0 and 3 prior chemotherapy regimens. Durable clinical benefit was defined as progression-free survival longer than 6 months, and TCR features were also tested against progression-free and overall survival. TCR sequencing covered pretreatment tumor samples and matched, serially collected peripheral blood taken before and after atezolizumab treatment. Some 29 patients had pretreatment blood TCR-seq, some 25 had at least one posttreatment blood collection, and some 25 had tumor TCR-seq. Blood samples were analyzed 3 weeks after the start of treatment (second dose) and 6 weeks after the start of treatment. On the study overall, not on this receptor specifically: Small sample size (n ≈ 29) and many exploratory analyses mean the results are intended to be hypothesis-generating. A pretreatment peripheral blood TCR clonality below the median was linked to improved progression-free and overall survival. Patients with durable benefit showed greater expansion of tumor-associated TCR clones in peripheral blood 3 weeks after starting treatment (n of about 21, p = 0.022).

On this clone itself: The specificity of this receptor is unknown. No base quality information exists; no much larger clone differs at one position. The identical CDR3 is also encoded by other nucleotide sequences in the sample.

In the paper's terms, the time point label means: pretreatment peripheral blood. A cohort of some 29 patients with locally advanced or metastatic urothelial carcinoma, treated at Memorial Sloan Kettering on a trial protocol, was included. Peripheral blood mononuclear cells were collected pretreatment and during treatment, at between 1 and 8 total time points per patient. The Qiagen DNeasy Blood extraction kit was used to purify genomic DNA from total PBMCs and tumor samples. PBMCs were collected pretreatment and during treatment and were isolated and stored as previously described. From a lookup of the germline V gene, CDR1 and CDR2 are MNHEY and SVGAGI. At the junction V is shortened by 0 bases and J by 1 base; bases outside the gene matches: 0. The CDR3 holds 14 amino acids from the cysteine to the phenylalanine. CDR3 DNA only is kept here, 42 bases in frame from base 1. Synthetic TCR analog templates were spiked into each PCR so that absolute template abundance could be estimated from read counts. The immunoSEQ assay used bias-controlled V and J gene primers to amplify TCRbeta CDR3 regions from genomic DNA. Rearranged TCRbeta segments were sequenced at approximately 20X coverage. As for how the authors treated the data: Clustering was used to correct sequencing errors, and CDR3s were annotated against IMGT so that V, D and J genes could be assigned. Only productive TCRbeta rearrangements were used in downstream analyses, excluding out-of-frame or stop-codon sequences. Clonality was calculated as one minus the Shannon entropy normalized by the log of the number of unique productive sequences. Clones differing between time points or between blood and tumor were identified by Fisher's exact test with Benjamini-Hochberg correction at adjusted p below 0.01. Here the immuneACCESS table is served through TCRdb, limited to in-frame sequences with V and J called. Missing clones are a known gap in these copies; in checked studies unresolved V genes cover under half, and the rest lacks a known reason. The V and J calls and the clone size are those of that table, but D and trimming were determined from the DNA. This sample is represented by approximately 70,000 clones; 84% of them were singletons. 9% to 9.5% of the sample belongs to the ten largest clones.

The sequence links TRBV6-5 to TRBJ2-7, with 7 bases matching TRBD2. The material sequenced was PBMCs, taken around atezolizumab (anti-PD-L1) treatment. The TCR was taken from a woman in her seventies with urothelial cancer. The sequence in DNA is TGTGCCAGCAGTTACTCCGGGGGGTCCTACGAGCAGTACTTC. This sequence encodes CASSYSGGSYEQYF.